A selection of T cell receptor beta chains follows, all from one sample in a study of lymphopenia after photon versus proton radiotherapy. Profiled with immunoSEQ multiplex PCR; TCRdb holds only in-frame clones, not every one. The profile covers tens of thousands of clones, with approximately 91% appearing a single time and 2.9% taken by the ten largest. The sequencing here drew on peripheral blood, taken from a patient treated with photon-based radiotherapy. All receptors come from an older woman with pancreatic cancer. The CDR3 runs from the conserved cysteine through the conserved F or W. A D gene is named only where the DNA matches it firmly. Not all rows give a size; the values are once, few, many and, for expanded clones, a class.

>TRBV5-4|.|.|TRBJ1-1
CASSLGPQNWHTEAFF
TGTGCCAGCAGCTTGGGGCCGCAAAACTGGCACACTGAAGCTTTCTTT
>TRBV29-1|.|.|TRBJ2-7
CSVAGPNEQYF
TGCAGCGTTGCGGGACCAAACGAGCAGTACTTC
>TRBV7-8|.|.|TRBJ2-3
CATRLEVVSDTQYF
TGTGCCACCAGACTAGAGGTAGTCTCAGATACGCAGTATTTT
>TRBV7-2|.|TRBD1|TRBJ2-3
CASSQDRGRRDTQYF
TGTGCCAGCAGCCAGGACAGGGGGCGTCGAGATACGCAGTATTTT
>TRBV11-2|.|.|TRBJ1-1
CASSFDGNTEAFF
TGTGCCAGCAGCTTTGACGGGAACACTGAAGCTTTCTTT
>TRBV28|.|.|TRBJ1-1
CASRPPRSGGTEAFF
TGTGCCAGCAGACCGCCTAGGAGTGGAGGAACTGAAGCTTTCTTT
>TRBV29-1|.|.|TRBJ2-1
CSVEFYNEQFF
TGCAGCGTTGAATTTTACAATGAGCAGTTCTTC
>TRBV6-5|.|.|TRBJ2-3
CASRNLDTQYF
TGTGCCAGCAGAAACCTAGATACGCAGTATTTT
>TRBV19|.|.|TRBJ2-3
CASSGQFVTDTQYF
TGTGCCAGTAGCGGACAGTTTGTTACAGATACGCAGTATTTT
>TRBV4-1|.|TRBD1|TRBJ2-5
CASSHPDRGGETQYF
TGCGCCAGCAGCCATCCCGACAGGGGAGGAGAGACCCAGTACTTC
>TRBV21-1|.|.|TRBJ2-5
CASSERLAGGPMGQETQYF
TGTGCCAGCAGCGAGAGACTAGCGGGAGGCCCCATGGGCCAAGAGACCCAGTACTTC
>TRBV5-1|.|.|TRBJ2-7
CASSLGSSYEQYF
TGCGCCAGCAGCTTGGGTTCCTCCTACGAGCAGTACTTC
>TRBV2|.|.|TRBJ1-2
CASSQLESYGYTF
TGTGCCAGCAGTCAGCTTGAGTCCTATGGCTACACCTTC
>TRBV7-2|.|.|TRBJ1-5
CASSLVGNSNQPQHF
TGTGCCAGCAGCTTAGTCGGGAATAGCAATCAGCCCCAGCATTTT
>TRBV10-3|.|.|TRBJ1-1
CAGGRGKNTEAFF
TGTGCCGGGGGGCGGGGTAAGAATACTGAAGCTTTCTTT
>TRBV13|.|.|TRBJ2-5
CASSATGIQETQYF
TGTGCCAGCAGCGCCACAGGGATTCAAGAGACCCAGTACTTC
>TRBV28|once|.|TRBJ2-3
CASSSPSLSFYSTDTQYF
TGTGCCAGCAGTTCCCCCTCCCTTAGTTTTTACAGCACAGATACGCAGTATTTT
>TRBV6-5|few|TRBD2|TRBJ2-5
CASRTSGSNKETQYF
TGTGCCAGCCGGACTAGCGGGAGTAACAAAGAGACCCAGTACTTC
>TRBV5-4|.|.|TRBJ2-7
CASSPGGISYEQYF
TGTGCCAGCAGCCCTGGGGGGATTTCTTACGAGCAGTACTTC
>TRBV7-2|.|.|TRBJ1-5
CASSPGINQPQHF
TGTGCCAGCAGCCCGGGTATTAATCAGCCCCAGCATTTT
>TRBV7-3|.|TRBD2|TRBJ2-2
CASSLIPPSGRGNTGELFF
TGTGCCAGCAGCTTAATCCCTCCTAGCGGGAGGGGCAACACCGGGGAGCTGTTTTTT